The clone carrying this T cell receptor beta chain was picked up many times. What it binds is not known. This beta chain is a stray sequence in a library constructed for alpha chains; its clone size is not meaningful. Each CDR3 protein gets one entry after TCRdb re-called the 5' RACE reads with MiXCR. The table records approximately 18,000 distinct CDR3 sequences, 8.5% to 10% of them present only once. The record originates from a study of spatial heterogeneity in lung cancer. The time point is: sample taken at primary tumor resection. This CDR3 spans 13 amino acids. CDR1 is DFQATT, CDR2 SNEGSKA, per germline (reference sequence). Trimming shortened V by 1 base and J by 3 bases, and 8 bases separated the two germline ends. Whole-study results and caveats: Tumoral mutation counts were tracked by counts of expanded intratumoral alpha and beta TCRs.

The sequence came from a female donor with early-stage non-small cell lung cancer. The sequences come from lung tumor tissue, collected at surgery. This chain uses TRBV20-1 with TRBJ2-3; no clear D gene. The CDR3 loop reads CSARVRLTDTQYF. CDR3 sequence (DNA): TGCAGTGCTAGAGTTCGGCTGACAGATACGCAGTATTTT.